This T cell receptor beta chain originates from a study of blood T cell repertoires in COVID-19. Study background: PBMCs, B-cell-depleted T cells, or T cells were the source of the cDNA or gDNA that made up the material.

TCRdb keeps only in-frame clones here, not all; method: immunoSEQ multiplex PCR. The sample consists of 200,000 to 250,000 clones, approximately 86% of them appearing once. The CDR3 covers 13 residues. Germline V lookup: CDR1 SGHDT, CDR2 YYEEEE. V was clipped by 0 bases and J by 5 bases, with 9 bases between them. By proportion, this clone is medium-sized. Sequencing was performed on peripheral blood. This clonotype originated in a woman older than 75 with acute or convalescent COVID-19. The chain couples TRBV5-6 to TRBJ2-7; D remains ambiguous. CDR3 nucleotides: TGTGCCAGCAGCTTGGAACAGCCCCACGAGCAGTACTTC. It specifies CASSLEQPHEQYF.